Listed here are 13 T cell receptor beta chains from one sample, sequenced in a study of cytomegalovirus exposure and HLA in healthy donors. Vbeta (60) and Jbeta (13) primers were used in the PCR. Assay used: immunoSEQ multiplex PCR; TCRdb lists only in-frame clones, some missing. Of about 180,000 clones in the sample, about 75% were seen once. Sequencing input: PBMCs. The receptors derive from a female donor in good health and CMV-seronegative.

The chain employs TRBV4-3 and TRBJ1-1, with 12 nucleotides matching TRBD1. The CDR3 totals 17 residues. V was pared by 5 bases and J by 1 base, with 8 bases of the junction left unmatched. CDR1 is LGHNA and CDR2 is YSLEER in the germline V gene. CDR3 amino acids: CASSSRDRGLSNTEAFF. DNA for the CDR3: TGCGCCAGCAGCTCCCGGGACAGGGGGCTCTCGAACACTGAAGCTTTCTTT.

The rearrangement joins TRBV19 to TRBJ2-7, with TRBD1 matching over 10 bases. The CDR3 runs 15 residues. V was clipped by 4 bases and J by 4 bases; unmatched bases: 7. Germline CDR1 and CDR2: LNHDA and SQIVND (reference sequence). The CDR3 protein is CASSTRDRGRYEQYF. The DNA for the CDR3 is TGTGCCAGTAGTACCCGGGACAGGGGCAGGTACGAGCAGTACTTC.

This chain connects TRBV7-9 to TRBJ2-3; 7 bases align to TRBD1. Germline V gives CDR1 SEHNR, CDR2 FQNEAQ (reference sequence). The CDR3 covers 15 residues. The ends lost 4 bases at V and 2 bases at J; junction bases unmatched: 6. The CDR3 loop is CASSSGQFLTDTQYF. CDR3 nucleotide sequence: TGTGCCAGCAGCTCGGGACAGTTCCTCACAGATACGCAGTATTTT. Combining the CDR3 with reference TRBV7-9 and TRBJ2-3 gives the whole variable domain DTGVSQNPRHKITKRGQNVTFRCDPISEHNRLYWYRQTLGQGPEFLTYFQNEAQLEKSRLLSDRFSAERPKGSFSTLEIQRTEQGDSAMYLCASSSGQFLTDTQYFGPGTRLTVL.

This clone was recorded once. V is TRBV13 and J is TRBJ1-1; no definite D call. CDR3 size: 13 residues. V lost 4 bases, J lost 1 base, and 7 bases lay in between. Germline lookup yields CDR1 PRHDT and CDR2 FYEKMQ (reference sequence). The CDR3 loop reads CASSSEGNTEAFF. The CDR3 bases are TGTGCCAGCAGCTCAGAGGGGAACACTGAAGCTTTCTTT.

The rearrangement joins TRBV11-1 to TRBJ2-5, with D unresolved. CDR1 and CDR2 (germline): SGHAT, FQDESV (reference sequence). The CDR3 length is 11 residues. V lost 5 bases and J 5 bases, leaving 6 bases between the germline ends. This chain's CDR3 is CASSRRETQYF. The CDR3, as DNA: TGTGCCAGCAGCCGTCGGGAGACCCAGTACTTC.

The chain links TRBV6-5 to TRBJ1-6; tentatively, D is TRBD1 (6 bases). V lost 0 bases and J 7 bases, leaving 10 bases between the germline ends. This CDR3 contains 15 residues. Per germline, CDR1 MNHEY and CDR2 SVGAGI. The chain's CDR3 is CASSYSNQGNSPLHF. CDR3 DNA: TGTGCCAGCAGTTACTCGAACCAGGGGAATTCACCCCTCCACTTT.

V gene TRBV9 combines with J gene TRBJ1-4, with D maybe TRBD1 (5 bases). The CDR3 consists of 16 residues. Germline CDR1 SGDLS, CDR2 YYNGEE. The V end lost 4 bases, the J end lost 5 bases, and 18 bases lay between the germline ends. The CDR3 sequence is CASSPLQGAGNEKLFF. Written as DNA, the CDR3 is TGTGCCAGCAGCCCCCTCCAAGGGGCAGGGAATGAAAAACTGTTTTTT. Full variable domain (rest looked up from reference TRBV9 and TRBJ1-4): DSGVTQTPKHLITATGQRVTLRCSPRSGDLSVYWYQQSLDQGLQFLIQYYNGEERAKGNILERFSAQQFPDLHSELNLSSLELGDSALYFCASSPLQGAGNEKLFFGSGTQLSVL.

The chain couples TRBV5-1 to TRBJ1-1, with D maybe TRBD1 (5 bases). CDR1 SGHRS and CDR2 YFSETQ come from the germline V gene. This CDR3 has 15 residues. V dropped 0 bases and J dropped 4 bases, with 13 bases sitting between them. CDR3 DNA sequence: TGCGCCAGCAGCTTGGTGGCGGGGGTGGGCACTGAAGCTTTCTTT. Amino acids: CASSLVAGVGTEAFF.

With regard to this clone: Additional DNA sequences in this sample encode the identical CDR3. This rearrangement joins TRBV7-3 to TRBJ2-3, with TRBD2 matching 9 bases. The V gene end was trimmed by 2 bases and the J gene end by 3 bases; junction bases not matched to a gene: 6. The CDR3 runs 16 residues. The germline gives CDR1 SGHTA, CDR2 FQGTGA. CDR3 nucleotide sequence: TGTGCCAGCAGCTTAGGAGCGGGGGGCTTGACAGATACGCAGTATTTT. Its protein product is CASSLGAGGLTDTQYF.

The sample holds one count of this clone. The chain employs TRBV27 and TRBJ1-1; D may be TRBD1 (6 bases). CDR3 size: 12 residues. Trimming pared 2 bases from V and 5 bases from J, leaving 6 bases between. Germline CDR1 reads MNHEY; CDR2 reads SMNVEV (reference sequence). CDR3 loop: CASSLTGTEAFF. The CDR3 DNA reads TGTGCCAGCAGTTTAACAGGGACTGAAGCTTTCTTT.

The V gene is TRBV27, the J gene TRBJ2-7; possibly TRBD1 for D (5 bases). Trimming stripped 0 bases from V and 8 bases from J, with 26 bases between. Germline lookup yields CDR1 MNHEY and CDR2 SMNVEV (reference sequence). The CDR3 totals 18 residues. The CDR3 nucleotides read TGTGCCAGCAGTTTATCCTTAGACAGTCCTTATTCCCCCATCCAGCAGTACTTC. Its translation is CASSLSLDSPYSPIQQYF.

This clone was seen more than once but under ten times. The V and J genes are TRBV5-8 and TRBJ2-1, with a weak D call TRBD1 (7 bases). V was cut by 4 bases and J by 10 bases, with 18 bases left in between. This CDR3 region has 14 residues. Per germline, CDR1 SGHTS and CDR2 YDEGEE. This CDR3 reads CASSGGTVGVEQFF. The CDR3 nucleotides are TGTGCCAGCAGCGGAGGGACAGTGGGGGTAGAGCAGTTCTTC.

The J gene is TRBJ2-7, the V gene TRBV7-3; the match to TRBD1 covers 9 bases. V dropped 5 bases and J dropped 4; count of bases not matched to a gene: 9. The CDR3 loop spans 15 amino acids. Germline V gene sequence: CDR1 SGHTA, CDR2 FQGTGA. The chain's CDR3 is CASSRGPDRGYEQYF. The CDR3 DNA reads TGTGCCAGCAGCCGCGGACCGGACAGGGGATACGAGCAGTACTTC. Together with reference TRBV7-3 and TRBJ2-7, the CDR3 gives the full variable domain: GAGVSQTPSNKVTEKGKYVELRCDPISGHTALYWYRQSLGQGPEFLIYFQGTGAADDSGLPNDRFFAVRPEGSVSTLKIQRTERGDSAVYLCASSRGPDRGYEQYFGPGTRLTVT.